Sequencing of this TCR beta chain was carried out in a study of cytomegalovirus exposure and HLA in healthy donors. General study findings and limits: Apart from CMV serostatus, no immune exposure information was available.

This clone appeared once. Its antigen is unknown. The primer mix had 60 Vbeta and 13 Jbeta primers. Measured with immunoSEQ multiplex PCR; TCRdb has only the in-frame clones, and not every one. Here the sample spans some 200,000 clones, roughly 68% being singletons. Trimming removed 3 bases from V and 1 base from J; junction bases left unmatched: 9. Germline V gene data show CDR1 as SNHLY and CDR2 as FYNNEI. This CDR3 comprises 16 residues. The chain carries TRBV2 and TRBJ2-7; TRBD1 agrees at 7 bases. The sample was PBMCs. The sequence came from a man in his forties in good health and CMV-seropositive. In DNA, the CDR3 is TGTGCCAGCAGTGACCCGGGACAGACCATTTCCTACGAGCAGTACTTC. It codes for CASSDPGQTISYEQYF.